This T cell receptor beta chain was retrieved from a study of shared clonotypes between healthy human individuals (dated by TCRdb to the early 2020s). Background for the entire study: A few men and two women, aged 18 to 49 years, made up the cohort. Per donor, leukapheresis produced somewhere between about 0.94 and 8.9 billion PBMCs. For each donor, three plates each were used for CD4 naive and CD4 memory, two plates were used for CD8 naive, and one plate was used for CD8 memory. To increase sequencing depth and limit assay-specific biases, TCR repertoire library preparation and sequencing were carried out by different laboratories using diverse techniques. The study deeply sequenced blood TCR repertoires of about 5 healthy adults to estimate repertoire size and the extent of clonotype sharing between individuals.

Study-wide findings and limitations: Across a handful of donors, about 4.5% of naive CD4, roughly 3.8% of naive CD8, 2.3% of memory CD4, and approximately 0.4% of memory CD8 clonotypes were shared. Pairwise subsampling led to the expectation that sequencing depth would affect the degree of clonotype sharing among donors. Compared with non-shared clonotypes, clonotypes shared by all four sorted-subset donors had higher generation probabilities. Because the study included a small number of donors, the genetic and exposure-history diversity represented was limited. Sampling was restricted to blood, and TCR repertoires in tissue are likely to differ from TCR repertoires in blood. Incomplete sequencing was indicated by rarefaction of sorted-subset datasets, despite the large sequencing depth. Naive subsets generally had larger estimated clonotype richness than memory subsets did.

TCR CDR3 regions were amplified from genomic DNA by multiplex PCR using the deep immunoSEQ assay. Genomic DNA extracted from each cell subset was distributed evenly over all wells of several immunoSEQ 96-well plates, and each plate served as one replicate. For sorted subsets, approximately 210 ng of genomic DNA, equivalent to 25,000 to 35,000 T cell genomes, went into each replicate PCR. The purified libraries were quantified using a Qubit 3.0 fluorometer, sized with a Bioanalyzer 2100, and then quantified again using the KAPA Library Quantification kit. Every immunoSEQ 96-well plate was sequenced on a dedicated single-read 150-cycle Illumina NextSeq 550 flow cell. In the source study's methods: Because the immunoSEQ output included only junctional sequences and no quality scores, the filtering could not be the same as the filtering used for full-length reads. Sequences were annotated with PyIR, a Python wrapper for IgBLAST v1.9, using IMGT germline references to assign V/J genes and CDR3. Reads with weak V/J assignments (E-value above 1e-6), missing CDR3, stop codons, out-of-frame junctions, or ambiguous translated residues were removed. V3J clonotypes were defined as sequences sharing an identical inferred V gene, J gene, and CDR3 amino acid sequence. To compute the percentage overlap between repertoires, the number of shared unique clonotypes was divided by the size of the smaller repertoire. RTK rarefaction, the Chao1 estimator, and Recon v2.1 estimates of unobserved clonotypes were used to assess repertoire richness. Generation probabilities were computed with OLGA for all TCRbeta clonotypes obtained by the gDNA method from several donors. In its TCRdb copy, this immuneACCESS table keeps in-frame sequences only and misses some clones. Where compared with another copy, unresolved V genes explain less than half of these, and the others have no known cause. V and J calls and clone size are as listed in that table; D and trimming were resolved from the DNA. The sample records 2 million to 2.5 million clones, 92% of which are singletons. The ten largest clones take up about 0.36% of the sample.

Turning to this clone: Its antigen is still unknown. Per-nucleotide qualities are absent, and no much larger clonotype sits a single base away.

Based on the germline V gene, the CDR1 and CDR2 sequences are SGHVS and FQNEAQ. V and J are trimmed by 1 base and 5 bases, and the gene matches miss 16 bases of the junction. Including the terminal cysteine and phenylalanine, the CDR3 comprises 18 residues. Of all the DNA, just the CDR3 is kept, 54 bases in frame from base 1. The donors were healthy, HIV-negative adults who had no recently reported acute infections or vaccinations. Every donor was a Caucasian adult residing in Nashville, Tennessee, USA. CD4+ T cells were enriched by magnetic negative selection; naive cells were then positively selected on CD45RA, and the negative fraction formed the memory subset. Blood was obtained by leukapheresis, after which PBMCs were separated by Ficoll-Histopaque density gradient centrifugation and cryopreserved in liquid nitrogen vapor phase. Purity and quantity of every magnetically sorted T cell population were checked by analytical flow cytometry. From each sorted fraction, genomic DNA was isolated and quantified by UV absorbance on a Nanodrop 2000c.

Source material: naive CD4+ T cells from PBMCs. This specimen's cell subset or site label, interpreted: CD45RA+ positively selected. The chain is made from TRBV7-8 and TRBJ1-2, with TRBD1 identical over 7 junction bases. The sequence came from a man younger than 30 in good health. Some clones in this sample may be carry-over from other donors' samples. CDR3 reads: CASSLEGQPASGSYGYTF. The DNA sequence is TGTGCCAGCAGCTTAGAGGGACAGCCGGCCTCGGGTTCATATGGCTACACCTTC.